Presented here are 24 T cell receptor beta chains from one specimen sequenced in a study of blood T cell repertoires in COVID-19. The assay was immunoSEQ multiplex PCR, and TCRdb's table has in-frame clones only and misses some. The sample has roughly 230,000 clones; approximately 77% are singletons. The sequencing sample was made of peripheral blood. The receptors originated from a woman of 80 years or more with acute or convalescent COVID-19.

In DNA, the CDR3 is TGTGCCAGCAGCTTAGAGTCAAGGACAACCTATGGCTACACCTTC. Amino acids: CASSLESRTTYGYTF. The chain has TRBV7-2 and TRBJ1-2; the D gene is possibly TRBD1 (5 bases). The CDR3 has 15 amino acids. Trimming pared 1 base from V and 4 bases from J, leaving 13 bases between. Germline V gene data show CDR1 as SGHTA and CDR2 as FQGNSA.

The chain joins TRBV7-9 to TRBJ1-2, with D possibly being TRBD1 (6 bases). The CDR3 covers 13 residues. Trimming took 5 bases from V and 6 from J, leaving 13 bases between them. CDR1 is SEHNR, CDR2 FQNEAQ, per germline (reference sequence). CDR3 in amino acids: CASSPQGVNGYTF. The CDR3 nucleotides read TGTGCCAGCAGCCCACAGGGTGTGAATGGCTACACCTTC.

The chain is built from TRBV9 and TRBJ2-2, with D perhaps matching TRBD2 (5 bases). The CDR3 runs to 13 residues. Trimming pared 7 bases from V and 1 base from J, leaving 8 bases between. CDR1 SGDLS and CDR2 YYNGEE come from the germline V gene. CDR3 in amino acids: CASARENTGELFF. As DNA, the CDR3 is TGTGCCAGCGCGAGGGAGAACACCGGGGAGCTGTTTTTT.

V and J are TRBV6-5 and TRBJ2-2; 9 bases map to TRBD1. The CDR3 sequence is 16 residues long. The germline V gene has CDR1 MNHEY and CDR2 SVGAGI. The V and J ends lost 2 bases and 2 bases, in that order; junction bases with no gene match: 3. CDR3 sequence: CASSYQTGGNTGELFF. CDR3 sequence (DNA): TGTGCCAGCAGTTACCAGACAGGGGGAAACACCGGGGAGCTGTTTTTT.

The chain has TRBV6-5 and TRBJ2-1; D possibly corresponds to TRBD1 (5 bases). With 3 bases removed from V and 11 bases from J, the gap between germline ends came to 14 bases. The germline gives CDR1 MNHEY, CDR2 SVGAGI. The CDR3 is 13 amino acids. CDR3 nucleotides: TGTGCCAGCAGTTATATTAACAGGATCCAGCAGTTCTTC. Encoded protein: CASSYINRIQQFF.

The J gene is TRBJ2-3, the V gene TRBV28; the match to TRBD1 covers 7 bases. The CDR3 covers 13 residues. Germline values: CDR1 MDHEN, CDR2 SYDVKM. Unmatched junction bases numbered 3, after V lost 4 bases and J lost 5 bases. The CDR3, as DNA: TGTGCCAGCAGTTCGACAGGGAGAGATACGCAGTATTTT. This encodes CASSSTGRDTQYF.

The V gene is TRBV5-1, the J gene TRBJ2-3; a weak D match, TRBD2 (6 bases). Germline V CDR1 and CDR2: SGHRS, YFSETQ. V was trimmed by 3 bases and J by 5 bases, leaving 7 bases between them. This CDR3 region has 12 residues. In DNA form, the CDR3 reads TGCGCCAGCAGCTCGGAGGGAGATACGCAGTATTTT. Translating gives CASSSEGDTQYF.

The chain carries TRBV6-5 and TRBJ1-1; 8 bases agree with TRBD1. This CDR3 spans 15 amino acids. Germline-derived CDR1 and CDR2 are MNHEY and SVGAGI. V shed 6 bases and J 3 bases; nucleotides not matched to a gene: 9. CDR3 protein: CASRTPDRADTEAFF. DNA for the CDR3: TGTGCCAGCAGAACCCCGGACAGGGCAGACACTGAAGCTTTCTTT.

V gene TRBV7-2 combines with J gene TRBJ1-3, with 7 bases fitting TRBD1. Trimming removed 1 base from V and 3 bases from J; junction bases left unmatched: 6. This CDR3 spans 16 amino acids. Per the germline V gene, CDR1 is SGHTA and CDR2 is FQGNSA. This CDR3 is CASSLDRGASGNTIYF. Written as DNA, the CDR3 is TGTGCCAGCAGCTTAGACAGGGGCGCCAGTGGAAACACCATATATTTT.

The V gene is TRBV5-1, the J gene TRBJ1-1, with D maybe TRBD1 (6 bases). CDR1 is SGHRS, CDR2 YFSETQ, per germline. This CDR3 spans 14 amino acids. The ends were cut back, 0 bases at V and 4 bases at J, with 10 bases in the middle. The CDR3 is CASSLVLGATEAFF. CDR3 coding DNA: TGCGCCAGCAGCTTGGTTCTGGGGGCCACTGAAGCTTTCTTT.

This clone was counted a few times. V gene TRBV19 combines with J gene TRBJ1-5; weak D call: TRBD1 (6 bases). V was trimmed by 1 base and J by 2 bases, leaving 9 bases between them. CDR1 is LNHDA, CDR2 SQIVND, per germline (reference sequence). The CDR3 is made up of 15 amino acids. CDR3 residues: CASSIGGHGNQPQHF. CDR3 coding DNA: TGTGCCAGTAGTATAGGGGGGCATGGCAATCAGCCCCAGCATTTT.

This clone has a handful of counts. The CDR3 is CASSMNRAGANVLTF. The CDR3 nucleotides are TGTGCCAGTAGTATGAACAGGGCTGGGGCCAACGTCCTGACTTTC. The rearrangement links TRBV19 to TRBJ2-6; tentatively, D is TRBD1 (6 bases). The CDR3 runs 15 residues. Per the germline V gene, CDR1 is LNHDA and CDR2 is SQIVND (reference sequence). Trimming removed 3 bases at V and 2 bases at J, with 8 bases between.

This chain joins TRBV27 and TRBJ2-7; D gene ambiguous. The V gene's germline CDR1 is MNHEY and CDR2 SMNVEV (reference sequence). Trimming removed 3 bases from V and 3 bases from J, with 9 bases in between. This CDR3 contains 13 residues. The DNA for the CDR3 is TGTGCCAGCAGTTTCAGGATCCTCTACGAGCAGTACTTC. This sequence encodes CASSFRILYEQYF.

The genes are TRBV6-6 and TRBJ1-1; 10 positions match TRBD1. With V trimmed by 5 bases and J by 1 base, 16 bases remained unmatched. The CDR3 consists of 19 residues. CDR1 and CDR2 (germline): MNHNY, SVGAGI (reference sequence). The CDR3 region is CASSLGDRGLHGPNTEAFF. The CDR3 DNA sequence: TGTGCCAGCAGTCTGGGGGACAGGGGTCTACACGGACCGAACACTGAAGCTTTCTTT.

For the CDR3, the DNA is TGTGCCAGCAGTTTATGGACAGGGGGTGAGGAGTACTTC. Amino acids: CASSLWTGGEEYF. The V gene is TRBV27, the J gene TRBJ2-7, with 10 positions matching TRBD1. The CDR3 is 13 amino acids. J gave up 11 bases and V 1 base, and 5 bases lay outside the gene matches. Germline CDR1 reads MNHEY; CDR2 reads SMNVEV (reference sequence).

The CDR3: CASSSMLGAKNIQYF. In DNA form, the CDR3 reads TGTGCCAGCAGCTCCATGCTCGGAGCCAAAAACATTCAGTACTTC. The rearrangement joins TRBV5-6 to TRBJ2-4; no clear D. Germline-derived CDR1 and CDR2 are SGHDT and YYEEEE. Trimming pared 3 bases from V and 0 bases from J, leaving 10 bases between. The CDR3 loop spans 15 amino acids. Together with reference TRBV5-6 and TRBJ2-4, the CDR3 gives the full variable domain: DAGVTQSPTHLIKTRGQQVTLRCSPKSGHDTVSWYQQALGQGPQFIFQYYEEEERQRGNFPDRFSGHQFPNYSSELNVNALLLGDSALYLCASSSMLGAKNIQYFGAGTRLSVL.

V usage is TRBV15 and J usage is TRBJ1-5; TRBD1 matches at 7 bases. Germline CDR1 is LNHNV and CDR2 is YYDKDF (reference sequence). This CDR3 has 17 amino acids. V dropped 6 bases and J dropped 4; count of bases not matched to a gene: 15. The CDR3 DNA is TGTGCCACCAGTCTCACGCGGGACAGTGACTTTAATCAGCCCCAGCATTTT. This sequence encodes CATSLTRDSDFNQPQHF.

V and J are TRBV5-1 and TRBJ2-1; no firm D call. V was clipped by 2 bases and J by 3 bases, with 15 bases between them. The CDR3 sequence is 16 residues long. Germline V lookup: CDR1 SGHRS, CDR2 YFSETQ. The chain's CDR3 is CASSLGIMGSYNEQFF. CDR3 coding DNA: TGCGCCAGCAGCTTAGGAATCATGGGCAGCTACAATGAGCAGTTCTTC. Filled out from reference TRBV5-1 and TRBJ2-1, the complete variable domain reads KAGVTQTPRYLIKTRGQQVTLSCSPISGHRSVSWYQQTPGQGLQFLFEYFSETQRNKGNFPGRFSGRQFSNSRSEMNVSTLELGDSALYLCASSLGIMGSYNEQFFGPGTRLTVL.

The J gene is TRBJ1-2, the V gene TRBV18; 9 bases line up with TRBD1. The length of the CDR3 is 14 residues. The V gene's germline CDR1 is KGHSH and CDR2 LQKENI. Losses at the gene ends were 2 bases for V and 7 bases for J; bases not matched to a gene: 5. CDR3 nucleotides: TGTGCCAGCTCACCAGGGGACAGGGAAGGTGGCTACACCTTC. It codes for CASSPGDREGGYTF.

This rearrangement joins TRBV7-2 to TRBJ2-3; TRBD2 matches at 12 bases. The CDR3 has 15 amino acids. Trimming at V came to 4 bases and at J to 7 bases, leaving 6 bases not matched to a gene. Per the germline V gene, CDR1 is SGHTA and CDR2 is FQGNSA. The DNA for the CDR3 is TGTGCCAGCAGCTCTCGGACTAGCGGGGCGTATACGCAGTATTTT. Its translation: CASSSRTSGAYTQYF.

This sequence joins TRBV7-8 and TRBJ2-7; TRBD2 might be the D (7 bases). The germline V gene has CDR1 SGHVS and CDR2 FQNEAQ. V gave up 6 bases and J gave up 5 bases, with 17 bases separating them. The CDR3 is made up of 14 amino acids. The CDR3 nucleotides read TGTGCCAGCAGGTTGGGGGGGGCGAGCCACGAGCAGTACTTC. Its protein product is CASRLGGASHEQYF.

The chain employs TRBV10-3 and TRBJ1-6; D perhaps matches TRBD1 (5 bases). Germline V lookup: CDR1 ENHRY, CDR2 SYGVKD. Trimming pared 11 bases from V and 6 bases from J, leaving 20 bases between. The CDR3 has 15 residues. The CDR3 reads CASRGEARTNSPLHF. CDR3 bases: TGTGCCTCTCGGGGGGAGGCCCGTACTAATTCACCCCTCCACTTT.

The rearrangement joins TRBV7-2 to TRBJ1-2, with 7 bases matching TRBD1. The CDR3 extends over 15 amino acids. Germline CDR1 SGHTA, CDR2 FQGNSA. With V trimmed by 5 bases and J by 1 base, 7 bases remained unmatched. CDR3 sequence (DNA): TGTGCCAGCAGCCACGGACAGGTGAATAACTATGGCTACACCTTC. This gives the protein CASSHGQVNNYGYTF. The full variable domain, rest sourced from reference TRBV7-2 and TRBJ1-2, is GAGVSQSPSNKVTEKGKDVELRCDPISGHTALYWYRQSLGQGLEFLIYFQGNSAPDKSGLPSDRFSAERTGGSVSTLTIQRTQQEDSAVYLCASSHGQVNNYGYTFGSGTRLTVV.

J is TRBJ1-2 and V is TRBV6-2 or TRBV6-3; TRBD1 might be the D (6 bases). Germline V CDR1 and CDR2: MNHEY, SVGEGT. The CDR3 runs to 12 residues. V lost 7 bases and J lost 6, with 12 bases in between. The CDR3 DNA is TGTGCCAGCAACCCTCCAGGGGATGGCTACACCTTC. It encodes CASNPPGDGYTF.